Given below is one T cell receptor (beta chain) in context. No antigen is known for it. Qualities for individual bases were not recorded, and no much larger clone is one base off. These data originate in a study of blood T cell repertoires in COVID-19 (TCRdb year 2020). Regarding the research as a whole: The collaborator samples originated in the United States, Italy and Spain and spanned the acute and convalescent phases of COVID-19. The prospective study material was composed of cDNA or gDNA derived from T cells, B-cell-depleted T cells, or PBMCs. Subjects who had been exposed to COVID-19, were actively infected with it, or had recovered from it provided the deeply sampled blood TCRbeta repertoires that made up the dataset. The repertoires were released in a freely available public database meant as a resource for research on the immune response to SARS-CoV-2. The samples were drawn from the first 160 participants of the ongoing ImmuneRACE study and from 1,254 subjects provided by 6 global collaborators. Sample metadata almost always included a de-identified subject ID, COVID-19 status, age in years and sex. Where HLA class I and class II types were available, the types were taken from metadata supplied by the sample provider, not from assay-based typing.

The trim is 4 bases for V and 7 bases for J, with a gap of 21 bases between the germline ends. Per the germline V gene, KGHDR is the CDR1 and SFDVKD is the CDR2. Taken from cysteine to phenylalanine, the CDR3 has 16 residues. Only CDR3 DNA remains: 48 bases, in frame from the first base. Whole blood was collected in K2EDTA tubes by collaborating institutions according to the institutions' own protocols. For TCRbeta analysis, collaborators shipped samples in one of three forms: frozen whole blood, isolated PBMCs, or DNA extracted from either of those sample types. The full study reports these points: How much clinical and demographic metadata was included differed by source and by participant, and the metadata was provided uncurated.

TCRbeta CDR3 regions were amplified from genomic DNA by means of the immunoSEQ Assay, a bias-controlled multiplex PCR. Regarding the original processing steps: The number of nucleated cells in each sample was estimated by amplification of reference gene primers within the assay. To quantify the absolute abundance of each unique TCRbeta CDR3 rearrangement, sequence reads were collapsed and filtered. For each sample, productive Simpson clonality was calculated by taking the square root of Simpson's diversity index across productive rearrangements. Entries here come from immuneACCESS through TCRdb and include only in-frame sequences with V and J called. Some clones fail to appear in such tables; in the studies checked, an unresolved V gene covers under half of the shortfall, and the cause of the remainder is unknown. From that table come the V and J calls and clone size; the DNA was used to work out D and trimming. The sample table contains 55,000 to 85,000 clones; only one count was recorded for more than 75% of them. The ten largest clonotypes hold more than 0.7% of the sample.

The chain is assembled from TRBV24-1 and TRBJ1-2; tentative D gene TRBD1, with 6 bases matching. The sample comprised peripheral blood. The clonotype originates from a woman aged 70-85 years with acute or convalescent COVID-19. DNA sequence: TGTGCCACCAGTGACTCTTCGGGGGGGCGCCGGGGTGGCTACACCTTC. It translates as CATSDSSGGRRGGYTF.